This T cell receptor (beta chain) appears in the sequencing data of a study of blood T cell repertoires in COVID-19. Across the whole study: T cells, B-cell-depleted T cells, or PBMCs provided the cDNA or gDNA that served as material.

This CDR3 is 13 amino acids long. Germline V gene lookup returns CDR1 SNHLY and CDR2 FYNNEI. V was shortened by 7 bases and J by 2 bases, with 10 bases between the two germline ends. As processed by the authors: By means of reference gene primer amplification, nucleated cell counts were estimated. Some clones are missing from TCRdb's copy, which holds only in-frame ones; the method was immunoSEQ multiplex PCR. The D gene and trimming were derived from the DNA, and the V and J assignments and clone size from that table. The data show tens of thousands of clones, with roughly 84% seen just once and approximately 7% held by the top ten.

The receptor was isolated from a man aged 45 to 65 with active COVID-19. J is TRBJ2-3 and V is TRBV2; possibly TRBD2 for D (5 bases). Specimen: peripheral blood. The CDR3 nucleotides read TGTGCCAGCATCCCGGGGTTCACAGATACGCAGTATTTT. It translates to CASIPGFTDTQYF. The full variable domain, rest sourced from reference TRBV2 and TRBJ2-3, is EPEVTQTPSHQVTQMGQEVILRCVPISNHLYFYWYRQILGQKVEFLVSFYNNEISEKSEIFDDQFSVERPDGSNFTLKIRSTKLEDSAMYFCASIPGFTDTQYFGPGTRLTVL.